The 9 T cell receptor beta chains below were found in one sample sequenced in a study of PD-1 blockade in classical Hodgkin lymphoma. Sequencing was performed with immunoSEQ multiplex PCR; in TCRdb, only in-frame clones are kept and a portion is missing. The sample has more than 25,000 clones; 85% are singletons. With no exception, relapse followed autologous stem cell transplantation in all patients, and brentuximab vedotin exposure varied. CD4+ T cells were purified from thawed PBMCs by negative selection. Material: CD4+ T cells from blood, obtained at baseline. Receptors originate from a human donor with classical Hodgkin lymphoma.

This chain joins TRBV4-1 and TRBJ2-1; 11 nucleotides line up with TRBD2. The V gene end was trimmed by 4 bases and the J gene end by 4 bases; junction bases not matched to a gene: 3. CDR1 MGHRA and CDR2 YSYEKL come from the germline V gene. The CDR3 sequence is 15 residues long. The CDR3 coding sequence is TGCGCCAGCAGCCGGGGACTAGCGGATTACAATGAGCAGTTCTTC. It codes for CASSRGLADYNEQFF.

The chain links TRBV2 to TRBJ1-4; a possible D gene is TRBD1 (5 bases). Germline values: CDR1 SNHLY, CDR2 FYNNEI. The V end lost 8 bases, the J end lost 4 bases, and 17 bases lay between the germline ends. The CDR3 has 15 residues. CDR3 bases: TGTGCCAGCTTGGGGCAAAGGGAATTTAATGAAAAACTGTTTTTT. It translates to CASLGQREFNEKLFF.

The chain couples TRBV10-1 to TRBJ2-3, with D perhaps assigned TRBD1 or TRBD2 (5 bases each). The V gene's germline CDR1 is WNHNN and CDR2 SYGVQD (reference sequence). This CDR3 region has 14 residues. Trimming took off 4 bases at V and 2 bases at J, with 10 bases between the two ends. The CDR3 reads CASSVGTFTDTQYF. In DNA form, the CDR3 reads TGCGCCAGCAGTGTGGGGACCTTCACAGATACGCAGTATTTT.

In nucleotides, the CDR3 is TGTGCCATCAGTGAGCAAACCATGATAGTGGGGAACACTGAAGCTTTCTTT. This translates into CAISEQTMIVGNTEAFF. The gene calls are TRBV10-3 and TRBJ1-1; D is unresolved. The V end was cut by 2 bases, the J end by 1 base, with 17 bases between. CDR1 and CDR2 from the germline V gene are ENHRY and SYGVKD. This CDR3 is built from 17 residues.

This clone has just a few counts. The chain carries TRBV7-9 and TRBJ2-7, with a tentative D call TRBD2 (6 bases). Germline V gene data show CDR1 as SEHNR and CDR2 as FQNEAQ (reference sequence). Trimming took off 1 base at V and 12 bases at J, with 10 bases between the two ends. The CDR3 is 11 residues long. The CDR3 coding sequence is TGTGCCAGCAGCTTAGTGGGGGGACCGTACTTC. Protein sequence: CASSLVGGPYF. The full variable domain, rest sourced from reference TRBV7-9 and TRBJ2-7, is DTGVSQNPRHKITKRGQNVTFRCDPISEHNRLYWYRQTLGQGPEFLTYFQNEAQLEKSRLLSDRFSAERPKGSFSTLEIQRTEQGDSAMYLCASSLVGGPYFGPGTRLTVT.

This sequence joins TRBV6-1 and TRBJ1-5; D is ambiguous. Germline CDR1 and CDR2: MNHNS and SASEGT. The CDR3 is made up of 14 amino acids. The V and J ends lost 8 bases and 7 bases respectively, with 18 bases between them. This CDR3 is CASFRTGLGQPQHF. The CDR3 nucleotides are TGTGCCAGCTTCCGGACCGGTCTGGGACAGCCCCAGCATTTT.

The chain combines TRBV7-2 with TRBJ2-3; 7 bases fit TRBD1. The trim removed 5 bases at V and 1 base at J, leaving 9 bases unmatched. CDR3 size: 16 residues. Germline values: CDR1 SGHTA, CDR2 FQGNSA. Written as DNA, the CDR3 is TGTGCCAGCAGCGTAAACACAGGGGCTGGCACAGATACGCAGTATTTT. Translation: CASSVNTGAGTDTQYF.

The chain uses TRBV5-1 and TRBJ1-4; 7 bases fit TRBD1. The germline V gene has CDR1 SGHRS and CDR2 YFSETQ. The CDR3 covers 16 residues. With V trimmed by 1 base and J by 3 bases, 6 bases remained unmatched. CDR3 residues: CASSLIGGEANEKLFF. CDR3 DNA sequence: TGCGCCAGCAGCTTGATAGGGGGCGAAGCTAATGAAAAACTGTTTTTT.

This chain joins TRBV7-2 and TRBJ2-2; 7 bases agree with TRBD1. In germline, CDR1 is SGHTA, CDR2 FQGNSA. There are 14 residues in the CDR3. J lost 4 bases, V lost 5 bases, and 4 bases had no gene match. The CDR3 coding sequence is TGTGCCAGCAGCAGGGACAGCGTCACCGGGGAGCTGTTTTTT. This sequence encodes CASSRDSVTGELFF.